The 3 T cell receptor beta chains given below trace back to one sample, sequenced in a study of Tregs in tolerant kidney transplant recipients (dated by TCRdb to between 2018 and 2021). The library was made by the immunoSEQ multiplex PCR assay. In its TCRdb copy, this immuneACCESS table keeps in-frame sequences only and misses some clones. Where compared with another copy, unresolved V genes explain less than half of these, and the others have no known cause. The table for this sample records some 22,000 clones. Clones ranked in the top ten supply more than 3.5% of the sample. The time point label corresponds to: 6 months after combined kidney and bone marrow transplant. The transplants used related donors along with nonmyeloablative bone marrow transplantation, and in the human trials mixed chimerism was transient. The specimen was CD4+ T cells from blood (PBMCs), collected 6 months after the transplant. The receptor source for this set is a human patient who received a combined kidney and bone marrow transplant. Following transplantation, part of the T cell population may be supplied by the graft donor rather than the patient.

On this clone itself: The read ends 3 residues before the CDR3 terminus; that terminus is restored from the germline J gene. The chain has TRBV5-4 and TRBJ2-3, with TRBD1 matching over 8 bases. Unmatched junction bases numbered 7, after V lost 3 bases and J lost 1 base. CDR3 length: 16 residues. CDR1 and CDR2 from the germline V gene are SGHNT and YYREEE (reference sequence). The CDR3 loop reads CASSSTRDRRTDTQYF. The DNA read from the CDR3 is TGTGCCAGCAGCTCCACCCGGGACAGGCGCACAGATACG.

A remark on this clone: The read terminates 3 residues ahead of where the CDR3 ends, so the germline J gene completes it. The V and J genes are TRBV7-9 and TRBJ1-4, with D maybe TRBD1 (6 bases). CDR1 SEHNR and CDR2 FQNEAQ come from the germline V gene (reference sequence). V dropped 8 bases and J dropped 0 bases, with 13 bases sitting between them. The CDR3 length is 15 residues. CDR3 DNA (partial): TGTGCCAGCCGAAGGGGGAGCGCAACTAATGAAAAA. Protein sequence: CASRRGSATNEK. The whole CDR3 is CASRRGSATNEKLFF.

Note on this clone: The read ends 3 residues shy of where the CDR3 ends; the end is completed using the germline J gene. This chain uses TRBV7-2 with TRBJ1-6; unclear D gene. The CDR3 has 12 residues. Germline V gene sequence: CDR1 SGHTA, CDR2 FQGNSA. The ends were cut back, 5 bases at V and 9 bases at J, with 8 bases in the middle. Here the CDR3 reads CASSRLVSPLHF. The part of the CDR3 DNA that was read is TGTGCCAGCAGCCGTTTAGTTTCACCC.